This paragraph reports one T cell receptor (beta chain). Its target antigen remains unknown. No base quality information exists; no much larger clone differs at one position. The sample belongs to a study of shared clonotypes between healthy human individuals (dated by TCRdb to about 2020). Background on the whole study: Three men and two women, aged 18 to 49 years, made up the cohort. For each donor, CD4 naive and CD4 memory were each run on three plates, CD8 naive on two plates, and CD8 memory on one plate. To estimate repertoire size and how much clonotypes are shared between individuals, the study performed deep sequencing of blood TCR repertoires from a few healthy adults. Libraries were prepared and TCR repertoires were sequenced by different laboratories using diverse techniques, in order to increase sequencing depth and limit assay-specific biases. Each donor's leukapheresis produced roughly between roughly 0.85 and 10 billion PBMCs. Overall study results and their limits: Approximately 5% of naive CD4, around 3.6% of naive CD8, approximately 2% of memory CD4, and over 0.35% of memory CD8 clonotypes were shared across several donors. The small number of donors limited the genetic and exposure-history diversity represented. Rarefaction of sorted-subset datasets indicated incomplete sequencing despite the large sequencing depth. Only blood was sampled, and tissue TCR repertoires likely differ from those in blood. Naive subsets generally had larger estimated clonotype richness than memory subsets. Compared with non-shared clonotypes, clonotypes shared by all four sorted-subset donors had higher generation probabilities. Pairwise subsampling led to the expectation that sequencing depth would affect the degree of clonotype sharing among donors.

Using the deep immunoSEQ assay, TCR CDR3 regions were amplified from genomic DNA by multiplex PCR. Genomic DNA extracted from each cell subset was distributed evenly over all wells of several immunoSEQ 96-well plates, and each plate served as one replicate. For sorted subsets, about 0.2 ug genomic DNA, equal to tens of thousands of T cell genomes, was loaded into each replicate PCR. The purified libraries were quantified using a Qubit 3.0 fluorometer, sized with a Bioanalyzer 2100, and then quantified again using the KAPA Library Quantification kit. Every immunoSEQ 96-well plate was sequenced on a dedicated single-read 150-cycle Illumina NextSeq 550 flow cell. Regarding the original processing steps: The immunoSEQ output contained only junctional sequences without quality scores, so filtering could not match that applied to full-length reads. To assign V/J genes and CDR3, sequences were annotated against IMGT germline references using PyIR, a Python wrapper for IgBLAST v1.9. Reads with weak V/J assignments (E-value above 1e-6), missing CDR3, stop codons, out-of-frame junctions, or ambiguous translated residues were removed. V3J clonotypes were defined by identical inferred V gene, J gene, and CDR3 amino acid sequence. The percentage overlap between two repertoires was calculated by dividing the number of shared unique clonotypes by the size of the smaller repertoire. Richness of each repertoire was evaluated using RTK rarefaction, the Chao1 estimator, and Recon v2.1 estimates of unobserved clonotypes. For all TCRbeta clonotypes obtained by the gDNA method from a few donors, generation probabilities were computed with OLGA. TCRdb carries this immuneACCESS record with in-frame sequences only. Its versions omit some clonotypes, under half of them owing to an unresolved V gene in the studies checked, with the rest unexplained. The V and J calls and clone size come from that table; D and trimming were worked out from the DNA. The sample table lists about 680,000 clones, roughly 94% of them with a count of one. The top ten clones comprise 20% to 25% of the sample.

Trimming removed 4 bases from V and 7 bases from J, leaving 12 bases between the germline ends. The CDR3 contains 13 residues, cysteine and phenylalanine counted. Solely the CDR3 DNA is kept, with 39 bases framed from the first base. Via the germline V gene, CDR1 is SGHRS and CDR2 YFSETQ. CD8 naive samples were CD45RO-negative cells positively selected for CCR7, giving a CD45RA+CCR7+ population that excluded TemRA cells. The donors were healthy, HIV-negative adults with no recently reported acute infections or vaccinations. All donors were Caucasian adults living in Nashville, Tennessee, USA. Blood was obtained by leukapheresis, after which PBMCs were separated by Ficoll-Histopaque density gradient centrifugation and cryopreserved in liquid nitrogen vapor phase. Analytical flow cytometry was used to check the purity and quantity of every magnetically sorted T cell population. From each sorted fraction, genomic DNA was isolated and quantified by UV absorbance on a Nanodrop 2000c.

The source of this sequence is a man aged 30-40 years in good health. The rearrangement joined TRBV5-1 to TRBJ2-1; too little of a D gene remains to name it. Sequenced material: naive CD8+ T cells sorted from blood. In the paper's terms, the cell subset or site label means: CD45RA+CCR7+. The CDR3 here reads CASSPGSWNEQFF. The nucleotide sequence reads TGCGCCAGCAGCCCTGGGTCGTGGAATGAGCAGTTCTTC.